The TCR beta chain described here comes from a study of beta chain features in type 1 diabetes. Study as a whole: What patients shared with healthy donors was a similar profile of age, gender and cell yields. Whole-study findings and limits: For Type 1 diabetes patients, all four CD4+ subsets carried TCRB CDR3s that were moderately but significantly shorter. Patients showed naive, central memory and Treg TCRB repertoires that appeared more similar than those of healthy donors. VDJ junctions from type 1 diabetes patients carried fewer insertions and larger deletions.

Sequencing targeted expressed TCRB transcripts, as all isolated RNA had been reverse transcribed. Assay used: immunoSEQ multiplex PCR; TCRdb lists only in-frame clones, some missing. The sample includes around 500,000 clones, 25% to 35% of them seen just once. This CDR3 has 12 residues. Germline CDR1 is SEHNR and CDR2 is FQNEAQ (reference sequence). Deletions cut 5 bases from V and 3 bases from J, with 6 bases between. This clone came up a few times. Its antigen is currently unknown. The chain recombines TRBV7-9 with TRBJ2-3; no clear D gene. Sequences were obtained from naive CD4+ T cells from blood. The TCR was taken from a man aged 18-30 years in good health. Here the CDR3 DNA reads TGTGCCAGCAGCGTGCCGACAGATACGCAGTATTTT. This encodes CASSVPTDTQYF. The full variable domain, in which reference TRBV7-9 and TRBJ2-3 provide the parts outside the CDR3, is DTGVSQNPRHKITKRGQNVTFRCDPISEHNRLYWYRQTLGQGPEFLTYFQNEAQLEKSRLLSDRFSAERPKGSFSTLEIQRTEQGDSAMYLCASSVPTDTQYFGPGTRLTVL.